One sample yielded the 32 T cell receptor beta chains listed below, sequenced in a study of blood T cell repertoires in COVID-19. Profiled with immunoSEQ multiplex PCR; TCRdb holds only in-frame clones, not every one. The data hold about 260,000 clones, with 86% observed a single time. Material: peripheral blood. These receptor sequences come from a man aged 40-55 years who had recovered from COVID-19.

V is TRBV29-1 and J is TRBJ1-3; the D gene is possibly TRBD1 (5 bases). The CDR3 spans 15 residues. The V end was cut by 7 bases, the J end by 0 bases, with 16 bases between. The V gene's germline CDR1 is SQVTM and CDR2 ANQGSEA. This CDR3 reads CSAIRDSFSGNTIYF. The CDR3 nucleotides read TGCAGCGCCATCCGGGACTCCTTCTCTGGAAACACCATATATTTT.

This chain connects TRBV27 to TRBJ2-3, with 15 positions matching TRBD2. Germline V gives CDR1 MNHEY, CDR2 SMNVEV (reference sequence). V lost 5 bases and J lost 0; bases outside the gene matches: 12. CDR3 size: 20 residues. The CDR3 reads CASSPGLAGGPFLSTDTQYF. The CDR3 bases are TGTGCCAGCAGTCCGGGACTAGCGGGAGGCCCGTTTTTGAGCACAGATACGCAGTATTTT.

The rearrangement joins TRBV25-1 to TRBJ2-2; TRBD1 aligns across 10 bases. V shed 8 bases and J 4 bases; nucleotides not matched to a gene: 4. CDR1 is MGHDK, CDR2 SYGVNS, per germline. The CDR3 is made up of 14 amino acids. DNA for the CDR3: TGTGCCAGCCGACGGACAGGGGGCACCGGGGAGCTGTTTTTT. Translated, it gives CASRRTGGTGELFF.

The chain recombines TRBV7-9 with TRBJ2-2; no clear D. Germline V CDR1 and CDR2: SEHNR, FQNEAQ (reference sequence). V lost 8 bases, J lost 3 bases, and 10 bases lay in between. The CDR3 is made up of 13 amino acids. Written as DNA, the CDR3 is TGTGCCAGCGGGCGTTTGGACACCGGGGAGCTGTTTTTT. This translates into CASGRLDTGELFF. The full variable domain, completed using reference TRBV7-9 and TRBJ2-2, is DTGVSQNPRHKITKRGQNVTFRCDPISEHNRLYWYRQTLGQGPEFLTYFQNEAQLEKSRLLSDRFSAERPKGSFSTLEIQRTEQGDSAMYLCASGRLDTGELFFGEGSRLTVL.

The chain recombines TRBV2 with TRBJ1-5; 7 positions match TRBD1. The CDR3 length is 12 residues. Germline V gene data show CDR1 as SNHLY and CDR2 as FYNNEI. The J segment lost 11 bases and the V segment lost 4 bases, leaving 5 bases of the junction unmatched. CDR3 bases: TGTGCCAGCAGTGCGACAGGGCGAGCCCAGCATTTT. Its protein is CASSATGRAQHF.

The chain uses TRBV6-6 and TRBJ1-2; possible D gene TRBD1, 6 bases. CDR1 is MNHNY, CDR2 SVGAGI, per germline (reference sequence). The CDR3 extends over 15 amino acids. V gave up 5 bases and J gave up 4 bases, with 17 bases separating them. The CDR3 sequence: CASSHRQEASYGYTF. CDR3 nucleotide sequence: TGTGCCAGCAGTCACCGACAGGAGGCCAGCTATGGCTACACCTTC.

The chain recombines TRBV5-1 with TRBJ2-6; 7 bases agree with TRBD1. This CDR3 has 18 residues. Germline V gene data show CDR1 as SGHRS and CDR2 as YFSETQ. V lost 5 bases and J lost 1; bases outside the gene matches: 12. The CDR3 nucleotides are TGCGCCAGCAGAAAACGACAGGGTGTACAATCTGGGGCCAACGTCCTGACTTTC. This gives the protein CASRKRQGVQSGANVLTF.

This clone was counted only a few times. The CDR3 loop reads CASGAGTGGARGYTF. In nucleotides, the CDR3 is TGTGCTAGTGGCGCTGGGACAGGGGGCGCGCGGGGCTACACCTTC. The V call is TRBV12-5, the J call TRBJ1-2, with TRBD1 matching 12 bases. Germline loops: CDR1 LGHNT, CDR2 FRNRAP. After removal of 6 bases from V and 8 bases from J, the junction contained 10 bases not matched to a gene. This CDR3 is 15 amino acids long.

V gene TRBV7-2 combines with J gene TRBJ1-2; 7 nucleotides line up with TRBD1. V dropped 3 bases and J dropped 0; count of bases not matched to a gene: 1. The CDR3 has 14 residues. The germline gives CDR1 SGHTA, CDR2 FQGNSA. CDR3 loop: CASSLRGPNYGYTF. The DNA of the CDR3 is TGTGCCAGCAGCTTGAGGGGGCCTAACTATGGCTACACCTTC.

The chain couples TRBV6-2 or TRBV6-3 to TRBJ2-2, with D perhaps TRBD2 (7 bases). Germline-derived CDR1 and CDR2 are MNHEY and SVGEGT. The V end was cut by 2 bases, the J end by 4 bases, with 8 bases between. The CDR3 covers 14 residues. CDR3 sequence reads: CASSYGGATGELFF. The DNA of the CDR3 is TGTGCCAGCAGTTACGGGGGGGCCACCGGGGAGCTGTTTTTT.

V usage is TRBV27 and J usage is TRBJ1-4; D is uncertain. The germline CDR1 and CDR2 sequences are MNHEY and SMNVEV (reference sequence). This CDR3 spans 13 amino acids. With 0 bases removed from V and 12 bases from J, the gap between germline ends came to 11 bases. The CDR3 reads CASSLSKSGELFF. The CDR3 nucleotides are TGTGCCAGCAGTTTATCAAAGTCCGGGGAACTGTTTTTT.

The chain joins TRBV6-6 to TRBJ2-7; perhaps TRBD1 as D (5 bases). Germline V gives CDR1 MNHNY, CDR2 SVGAGI (reference sequence). The CDR3 is 15 amino acids. V lost 6 bases and J 0 bases, leaving 15 bases between the germline ends. The CDR3 here is CASRPDRGSSYEQYF. CDR3 coding DNA: TGTGCCAGCAGACCCGACAGAGGCTCCTCCTACGAGCAGTACTTC.

The rearrangement links TRBV6-5 to TRBJ1-6; D may be TRBD1 (6 bases). Per the germline V gene, CDR1 is MNHEY and CDR2 is SVGAGI. The CDR3 totals 15 residues. Trimming shortened V by 5 bases and J by 6 bases, and 14 bases separated the two germline ends. This chain's CDR3 is CASSTPGQINSPLHF. CDR3 in DNA: TGTGCCAGCAGTACTCCGGGACAAATTAATTCACCCCTCCACTTT.

The chain couples TRBV5-1 to TRBJ2-3, with D perhaps TRBD1 (6 bases). The ends were cut back, 5 bases at V and 6 bases at J, with 13 bases in the middle. In germline, CDR1 is SGHRS, CDR2 YFSETQ. The CDR3 runs 13 residues. CDR3 residues: CASRQGRRDTQYF. CDR3 bases: TGCGCCAGCAGACAGGGCCGCAGGGATACGCAGTATTTT.

The chain couples TRBV7-2 to TRBJ2-2, with 12 bases aligning to TRBD2. Trimming cost V 1 base and J 4 bases; bases outside gene matches: 4. The CDR3 length is 17 residues. CDR1 is SGHTA, CDR2 FQGNSA, per germline. CDR3 coding DNA: TGTGCCAGCAGCTTAGGACTAGCGGGGGCCGGCACCGGGGAGCTGTTTTTT. It translates to CASSLGLAGAGTGELFF.

The chain joins TRBV19 to TRBJ2-5, with 8 nucleotides matching TRBD2. Trimming cost V 1 base and J 2 bases; bases outside gene matches: 6. The germline V gene has CDR1 LNHDA and CDR2 SQIVND (reference sequence). The CDR3 has 16 amino acids. CDR3 bases: TGTGCCAGTAGTATAGGTGGTAGCGGGGATCAAGAGACCCAGTACTTC. Its protein is CASSIGGSGDQETQYF.

The chain is built from TRBV19 and TRBJ2-7, with TRBD1 matching 11 bases. V shed 5 bases and J 7 bases; nucleotides not matched to a gene: 10. The CDR3 runs 15 residues. Germline-derived CDR1 and CDR2 are LNHDA and SQIVND (reference sequence). CDR3 sequence: CASSARTGGPLEQYF. The CDR3 DNA reads as TGTGCCAGTAGTGCCAGGACAGGGGGCCCTCTGGAGCAGTACTTC. Full variable domain (outside the CDR3, taken from reference TRBV19 and TRBJ2-7): DGGITQSPKYLFRKEGQNVTLSCEQNLNHDAMYWYRQDPGQGLRLIYYSQIVNDFQKGDIAEGYSVSREKKESFPLTVTSAQKNPTAFYLCASSARTGGPLEQYFGPGTRLTVT.

The chain employs TRBV6-5 and TRBJ2-2; D not certain. CDR1 and CDR2 from the germline V gene are MNHEY and SVGAGI. V lost 1 base, J lost 0 bases, and 6 bases lay in between. The CDR3 is 15 residues long. In DNA, the CDR3 is TGTGCCAGCAGTTACTGGAGACCGAACACCGGGGAGCTGTTTTTT. This sequence encodes CASSYWRPNTGELFF.

In DNA form, the CDR3 reads TGTGCCAGCAGCTTGGCCGCGGCCTTGCGGTACTTC. Translated, it gives CASSLAAALRYF. The chain uses TRBV5-4 and TRBJ2-7; D gene ambiguous. The CDR3 covers 12 residues. Germline V CDR1 and CDR2: SGHNT, YYREEE (reference sequence). V was trimmed by 0 bases and J by 12 bases, leaving 13 bases between them.

The V and J genes are TRBV5-1 and TRBJ2-3; TRBD2 might be the D (5 bases). Germline assignment: CDR1 SGHRS and CDR2 YFSETQ. Between the trimmed V and J ends, which lost 6 bases and 0 bases, there was a span of 14 bases. This CDR3 region has 15 residues. CDR3 bases: TGCGCCAGCACAGCCGGGGAATTTAGCACAGATACGCAGTATTTT. Amino acids: CASTAGEFSTDTQYF.

This clone appeared many times. Other DNA sequences within the sample encode an identical CDR3. The J gene is TRBJ1-5, the V gene TRBV29-1; weak D call: TRBD1 (5 bases). The germline V gene has CDR1 SQVTM and CDR2 ANQGSEA. The length of the CDR3 is 13 residues. With 3 bases removed from V and 6 bases from J, the gap between germline ends came to 12 bases. The CDR3 nucleotides read TGCAGCGTTGAGGGAGGGGTGGGTCAGCCCCAGCATTTT. This sequence encodes CSVEGGVGQPQHF. The complete variable domain, with remaining parts taken from reference TRBV29-1 and TRBJ1-5, reads SAVISQKPSRDICQRGTSLTIQCQVDSQVTMMFWYRQQPGQSLTLIATANQGSEATYESGFVIDKFPISRPNLTFSTLTVSNMSPEDSSIYLCSVEGGVGQPQHFGDGTRLSIL.

The CDR3 DNA reads as TGTGCCAGCAACGAACTAGGGTACAATGAGCAGTTCTTC. Its translation is CASNELGYNEQFF. This rearrangement joins TRBV7-9 to TRBJ2-1; a weak D match, TRBD2 (5 bases). CDR3 size: 13 residues. Trimming left V 7 bases short and J 4 bases short, with 11 bases between. Germline V gene data show CDR1 as SEHNR and CDR2 as FQNEAQ (reference sequence).

This clone was counted between two and nine times. The chain recombines TRBV10-3 with TRBJ2-5; TRBD2 matches 10 bases. The CDR3 is made up of 14 amino acids. The V gene's germline CDR1 is ENHRY and CDR2 SYGVKD. Losses at the gene ends were 8 bases for V and 3 bases for J; bases not matched to a gene: 6. CDR3 in DNA: TGTGCCATCCGGAGCGGGGGGGCGGAAGAGACCCAGTACTTC. It translates to CAIRSGGAEETQYF.

The V gene is TRBV7-3, the J gene TRBJ2-1; 10 bases map to TRBD2. V lost 6 bases to trimming and J lost 9 bases; unmatched junction nucleotides: 8. In germline, CDR1 is SGHTA, CDR2 FQGTGA. CDR3 length: 14 residues. CDR3 protein: CASRSGRGGGEQFF. The DNA for the CDR3 is TGTGCCAGCAGAAGCGGGAGGGGTGGTGGTGAGCAGTTCTTC. Full variable domain (remainder filled in from reference TRBV7-3 and TRBJ2-1): GAGVSQTPSNKVTEKGKYVELRCDPISGHTALYWYRQSLGQGPEFLIYFQGTGAADDSGLPNDRFFAVRPEGSVSTLKIQRTERGDSAVYLCASRSGRGGGEQFFGPGTRLTVL.

This chain joins TRBV7-9 and TRBJ1-2; 12 bases are shared with TRBD1. Germline-derived CDR1 and CDR2 are SEHNR and FQNEAQ (reference sequence). The CDR3 loop spans 14 amino acids. Trimming cost V 5 bases and J 6 bases; bases outside gene matches: 4. DNA for the CDR3: TGTGCCAGCAGCCCGGGACAGGGGGCGGATGGCTACACCTTC. Protein product: CASSPGQGADGYTF. The full variable domain, rest sourced from reference TRBV7-9 and TRBJ1-2, is DTGVSQNPRHKITKRGQNVTFRCDPISEHNRLYWYRQTLGQGPEFLTYFQNEAQLEKSRLLSDRFSAERPKGSFSTLEIQRTEQGDSAMYLCASSPGQGADGYTFGSGTRLTVV.

The CDR3 region is CASSPDRGTDTQYF. CDR3 DNA: TGTGCCAGCAGCCCCGACAGGGGCACAGATACGCAGTATTTT. The rearrangement uses TRBV11-2 and TRBJ2-3; TRBD1 matches at 7 bases. The CDR3 runs 14 residues. Trimming at V came to 5 bases and at J to 1 base, leaving 3 bases not matched to a gene. From germline, CDR1 is SGHAT and CDR2 FQNNGV.

This rearrangement joins TRBV5-4 to TRBJ2-7; 9 bases are a match to TRBD2. Germline lookup yields CDR1 SGHNT and CDR2 YYREEE (reference sequence). This CDR3 region has 14 residues. Losses at the gene ends were 3 bases for V and 7 bases for J; bases not matched to a gene: 8. The CDR3 loop is CASSWAGGGSEQYF. The CDR3, as DNA: TGTGCCAGCAGCTGGGCGGGAGGGGGTTCGGAGCAGTACTTC. Looking up the rest from reference TRBV5-4 and TRBJ2-7 gives the full variable domain: ETGVTQSPTHLIKTRGQQVTLRCSSQSGHNTVSWYQQALGQGPQFIFQYYREEENGRGNFPPRFSGLQFPNYSSELNVNALELDDSALYLCASSWAGGGSEQYFGPGTRLTVT.

V usage is TRBV5-1 and J usage is TRBJ2-7; 7 bases are a match to TRBD1. This CDR3 contains 17 residues. Germline V lookup: CDR1 SGHRS, CDR2 YFSETQ. V lost 3 bases, J lost 0 bases, and 12 bases stayed unmatched. CDR3 residues: CASSSPRVGQRSYEQYF. The CDR3 region has the DNA TGCGCCAGCAGCTCCCCGAGGGTGGGACAGCGCTCCTACGAGCAGTACTTC.

The chain carries TRBV7-2 and TRBJ2-5; D is perhaps TRBD2 (5 bases). V lost 2 bases and J 5 bases, leaving 18 bases between the germline ends. This CDR3 region has 16 residues. Per germline, CDR1 SGHTA and CDR2 FQGNSA. The CDR3 DNA sequence: TGTGCCAGCAGCTTATCCCCGGGGATAGATCTGGAGACCCAGTACTTC. Protein: CASSLSPGIDLETQYF.

CDR3 residues: CASSLLSGRNNEQFF. The CDR3 bases are TGTGCCAGCAGCTTGCTTAGCGGGAGAAACAATGAGCAGTTCTTC. This sequence joins TRBV5-6 and TRBJ2-1; 9 nucleotides line up with TRBD2. The CDR3 loop spans 15 amino acids. J lost 5 bases, V lost 1 base, and 4 bases had no gene match. Germline CDR1 reads SGHDT; CDR2 reads YYEEEE.

V usage is TRBV7-2 and J usage is TRBJ2-7; TRBD2 agrees at 9 bases. The J segment lost 2 bases and the V segment lost 1 base, leaving 6 bases of the junction unmatched. This CDR3 region has 16 residues. Germline CDR1 SGHTA, CDR2 FQGNSA. Here the CDR3 DNA reads TGTGCCAGCAGCTTAGGACTAGCGGTACCTGCCTACGAGCAGTACTTC. Translated: CASSLGLAVPAYEQYF.

The gene calls are TRBV21-1 and TRBJ2-5; TRBD2, the D gene given by the table, was not confirmed from the DNA. TRBV21-1 is assigned pseudogene status. CDR3 length equals 13 residues. CDR3 DNA: TGTGCCAGCAGACGGGACTCCCAAGAGACCCAGTACTTC. Encoded protein: CASRRDSQETQYF.